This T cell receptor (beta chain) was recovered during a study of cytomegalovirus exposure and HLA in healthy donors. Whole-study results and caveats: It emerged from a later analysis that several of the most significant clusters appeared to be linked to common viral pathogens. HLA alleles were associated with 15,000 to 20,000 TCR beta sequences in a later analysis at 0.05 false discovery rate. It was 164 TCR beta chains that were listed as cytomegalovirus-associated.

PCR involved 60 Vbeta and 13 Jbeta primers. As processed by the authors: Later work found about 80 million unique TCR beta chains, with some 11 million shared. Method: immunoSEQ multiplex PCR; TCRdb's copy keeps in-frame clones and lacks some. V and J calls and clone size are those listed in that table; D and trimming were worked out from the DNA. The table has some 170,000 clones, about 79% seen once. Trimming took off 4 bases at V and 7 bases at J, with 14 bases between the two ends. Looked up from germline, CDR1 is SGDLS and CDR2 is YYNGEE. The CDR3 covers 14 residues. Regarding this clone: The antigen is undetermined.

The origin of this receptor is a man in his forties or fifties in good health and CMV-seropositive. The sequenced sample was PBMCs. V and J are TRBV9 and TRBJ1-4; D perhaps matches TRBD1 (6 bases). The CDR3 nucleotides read TGTGCCAGCAGCCCGGGGGGCGCACGTGAAAAACTGTTTTTT. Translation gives CASSPGGAREKLFF.